Each of the 20 T cell receptor beta chains below was sequenced from the same sample in a study of PD-L1 blockade in urothelial cancer (dated by TCRdb to about 2017). Libraries were constructed by the immunoSEQ multiplex PCR assay. TCRdb obtained this table from immuneACCESS and retained in-frame rearrangements with V and J assigned. These tables miss some clones; where compared with another copy, unresolved V genes account for less than half of the shortfall, and the remainder is unexplained. Within this sample are about 71,000 clones, with about 89% of them counted one time only. The ten largest clones take up around 3.3% of the sample. The specimen was PBMCs, collected around atezolizumab (anti-PD-L1) treatment. The origin of the receptors is a man aged 60-69 years with urothelial cancer.

For the CDR3, the DNA is TGTGCCAGCAGGACCTCAGGGGGAGCCGCCTACGAGCAGTACTTC. Encoded protein: CASRTSGGAAYEQYF. This chain connects TRBV6-1 to TRBJ2-7, with 7 nucleotides matching TRBD1. From germline, CDR1 is MNHNS and CDR2 SASEGT. This CDR3 has 15 residues. Trimming removed 6 bases from V and 2 bases from J; junction bases left unmatched: 10.

The chain couples TRBV6-4 to TRBJ2-7; D is uncertain. Germline lookup yields CDR1 MRHNA and CDR2 SNTAGT. The length of the CDR3 is 15 residues. Trimming took off 7 bases at V and 2 bases at J, with 18 bases between the two ends. The CDR3 DNA reads TGTGCCAGCACGGTGAGAACCGAACCGACCTACGAGCAGTACTTC. Its translation is CASTVRTEPTYEQYF.

The V gene is TRBV30, the J gene TRBJ1-2, with D unresolved. V was cut by 2 bases and J by 12 bases, with 13 bases left in between. This CDR3 comprises 11 residues. Germline lookup yields CDR1 GTSNPN and CDR2 SVGIG (reference sequence). The CDR3 DNA sequence: TGTGCCTGGAGTCTTTATAATAGTCACACCTTC. It encodes CAWSLYNSHTF.

V is TRBV5-1 and J is TRBJ1-3, with D perhaps TRBD1 (6 bases). Germline-derived CDR1 and CDR2 are SGHRS and YFSETQ. Deletions cut 5 bases from V and 4 bases from J, with 10 bases between. The CDR3 sequence is 13 residues long. The CDR3 spells CASRRTEGNTIYF. CDR3 nucleotides: TGCGCCAGCAGAAGGACAGAAGGAAACACCATATATTTT.

The rearrangement joins TRBV6-5 to TRBJ1-1; D is unresolved. Trimming removed 5 bases at V and 3 bases at J, with 7 bases between. CDR1 and CDR2 from the germline V gene are MNHEY and SVGAGI. The CDR3 runs 12 residues. The CDR3 DNA reads TGTGCCAGCAGTAGACTAGACACTGAAGCTTTCTTT. Its protein is CASSRLDTEAFF.

The J gene is TRBJ1-6, the V gene TRBV6-5, with 7 bases that match TRBD1. CDR3 length: 14 amino acids. The J segment lost 7 bases and the V segment lost 5 bases, leaving 5 bases of the junction unmatched. Germline V lookup: CDR1 MNHEY, CDR2 SVGAGI. CDR3 in amino acids: CASSIHRGNSPLHF. CDR3 DNA: TGTGCCAGCAGTATTCACAGGGGAAATTCACCCCTCCACTTT.

The rearrangement links TRBV7-9 to TRBJ2-3; D not certain. The CDR3 has 16 amino acids. Germline lookup yields CDR1 SEHNR and CDR2 FQNEAQ (reference sequence). Trimming shortened V by 4 bases and J by 5 bases, and 19 bases separated the two germline ends. Here the CDR3 reads CASSSMTRKARDTQYF. CDR3 coding DNA: TGTGCCAGCAGCTCGATGACTCGGAAGGCGCGAGATACGCAGTATTTT.

This chain links TRBV30 with TRBJ2-1; D gene uncertain. This CDR3 region has 11 residues. Trimming took off 1 base at V and 4 bases at J, with 2 bases between the two ends. Germline V gene data show CDR1 as GTSNPN and CDR2 as SVGIG (reference sequence). This CDR3 is CAWSAYNEQFF. For the CDR3, the DNA is TGTGCCTGGAGTGCTTACAATGAGCAGTTCTTC.

This chain uses TRBV10-3 with TRBJ2-7, with 10 bases lining up with TRBD2. The ends lost 3 bases at V and 2 bases at J; junction bases unmatched: 1. The germline gives CDR1 ENHRY, CDR2 SYGVKD. The CDR3 is 14 residues long. The CDR3 spells CAISELAGPYEQYF. In nucleotides, the CDR3 is TGTGCCATCAGTGAACTAGCGGGGCCCTACGAGCAGTACTTC.

CDR3 nucleotide sequence: TGTGCCAGCTCACCACCAGGTCCCTTAGGAGGGACTGAAGCTTTCTTT. Its protein product is CASSPPGPLGGTEAFF. The chain employs TRBV18 and TRBJ1-1; D uncertain. Per the germline V gene, CDR1 is KGHSH and CDR2 is LQKENI. The V end lost 0 bases, the J end lost 5 bases, and 16 bases lay between the germline ends. The CDR3 runs to 16 residues.

The chain joins TRBV9 to TRBJ2-3; the match to TRBD1 covers 7 bases. V trimming: 6 bases; J trimming: 1 base; junction bases outside the gene matches: 5. Germline CDR1 reads SGDLS; CDR2 reads YYNGEE. The CDR3 extends over 14 amino acids. CDR3 DNA: TGTGCCAGCACCAGAGGACAGGGCACAGATACGCAGTATTTT. Translated, it gives CASTRGQGTDTQYF.

Concerning this clone itself: A junction boundary mismatches the germline segment, possibly from a read error. The chain joins TRBV7-2 to TRBJ2-6, with TRBD2 matching over 7 bases. There are 12 residues in the CDR3. Germline lookup yields CDR1 SGHTA and CDR2 FQGNSA. CDR3 amino acids: CASSLGGRGGSF. CDR3 DNA sequence: TGTGCCAGCAGCTTAGGGGGGAGGGGCGGCTCTTTC.

The CDR3 DNA sequence: TGTGCCAGCAGCCGGACTAGCATCTACGAGCAGTACTTC. Amino acid sequence: CASSRTSIYEQYF. J is TRBJ2-7 and V is TRBV11-2; 8 bases fit TRBD2. V was clipped by 5 bases and J by 3 bases; unmatched bases: 3. The CDR3 length is 13 residues. Germline V lookup: CDR1 SGHAT, CDR2 FQNNGV.

This chain uses TRBV19 with TRBJ2-4, with 8 positions matching TRBD1. Germline CDR1 LNHDA, CDR2 SQIVND (reference sequence). Trimming at V came to 3 bases and at J to 3 bases, leaving 4 bases not matched to a gene. The CDR3 runs 15 residues. The CDR3 DNA reads TGTGCCAGTAGTATCACAGGGGGTATCAAAAACATTCAGTACTTC. Residues: CASSITGGIKNIQYF.

The count of this clone is one. The chain joins TRBV28 to TRBJ2-7, with 9 bases matching TRBD1. V lost 6 bases to trimming and J lost 2 bases; unmatched junction nucleotides: 5. The CDR3 length is 14 residues. Germline CDR1 MDHEN, CDR2 SYDVKM. This chain's CDR3 is CASSPTGGTYEQYF. The CDR3 DNA follows: TGTGCCAGCAGCCCAACAGGGGGCACCTACGAGCAGTACTTC.

The chain combines TRBV10-2 with TRBJ2-3, with TRBD1 matching over 7 bases. Germline CDR1 WSHSY, CDR2 SAAADI. The CDR3 totals 15 residues. With 3 bases clipped from V and 1 base from J, the junction kept 4 bases outside the gene matches. The chain's CDR3 is CASSDGTVGTDTQYF. The CDR3 DNA reads TGCGCCAGCAGTGATGGGACAGTTGGCACAGATACGCAGTATTTT.

The chain combines TRBV7-6 with TRBJ2-2, with 7 bases aligning to TRBD1. Losses at the gene ends were 5 bases for V and 0 bases for J; bases not matched to a gene: 9. CDR3 length: 17 residues. CDR1 is SGHVS, CDR2 FNYEAQ, per germline. CDR3 DNA sequence: TGTGCCAGCAGCCCCCTACCGGGGACAGCGAACACCGGGGAGCTGTTTTTT. Protein sequence: CASSPLPGTANTGELFF.

The chain uses TRBV12-5 and TRBJ1-1; 9 nucleotides align to TRBD1. V lost 6 bases, J lost 0 bases, and 8 bases stayed unmatched. Germline V gene sequence: CDR1 LGHNT, CDR2 FRNRAP. The CDR3 is made up of 16 amino acids. The CDR3 DNA reads TGTGCTAGTGGGCCCGACAGGGGGGGGGTGAACACTGAAGCTTTCTTT. It translates to CASGPDRGGVNTEAFF.

This clone is labeled as medium-sized (0.01 to 0.1%). V usage is TRBV7-9 and J usage is TRBJ1-1; D remains unclear. V was pared by 4 bases and J by 7 bases, with 10 bases between. CDR3 length: 12 residues. Germline CDR1 is SEHNR and CDR2 is FQNEAQ (reference sequence). CDR3 coding DNA: TGTGCCAGCAGCTATACTGGGCGTGAAGCTTTCTTT. Amino acid sequence: CASSYTGREAFF.

V usage is TRBV7-8 and J usage is TRBJ2-7; the D is unclear. CDR1 SGHVS and CDR2 FQNEAQ come from the germline V gene. CDR3 length: 16 residues. Deletions cut 4 bases from V and 0 bases from J, with 16 bases between. The CDR3 DNA reads as TGTGCCAGCAGCTCGGCGGTTCAGTTACCCTCCTACGAGCAGTACTTC. Its protein product is CASSSAVQLPSYEQYF.